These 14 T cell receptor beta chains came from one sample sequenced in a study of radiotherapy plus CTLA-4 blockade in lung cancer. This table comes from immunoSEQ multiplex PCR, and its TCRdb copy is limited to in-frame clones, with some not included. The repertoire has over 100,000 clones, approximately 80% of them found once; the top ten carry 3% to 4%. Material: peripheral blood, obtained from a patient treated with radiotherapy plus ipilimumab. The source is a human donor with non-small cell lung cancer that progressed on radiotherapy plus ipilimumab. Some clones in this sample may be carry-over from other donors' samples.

CDR3 nucleotides: TGTGCCAGCAGCTTCGGACCTACAGGGATTAATTCACCCCTCCACTTT. It codes for CASSFGPTGINSPLHF. The V call is TRBV7-2, the J call TRBJ1-6; D is perhaps TRBD1 (6 bases). The CDR3 has 16 amino acids. Germline V gene lookup returns CDR1 SGHTA and CDR2 FQGNSA. Trimming shortened V by 3 bases and J by 6 bases, and 15 bases separated the two germline ends.

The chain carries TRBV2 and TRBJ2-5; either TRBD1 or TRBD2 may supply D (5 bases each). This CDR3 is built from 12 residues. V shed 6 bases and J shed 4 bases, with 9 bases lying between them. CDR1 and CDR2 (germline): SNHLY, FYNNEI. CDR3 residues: CASRGESETQYF. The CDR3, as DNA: TGTGCCAGCAGGGGGGAGTCAGAGACCCAGTACTTC.

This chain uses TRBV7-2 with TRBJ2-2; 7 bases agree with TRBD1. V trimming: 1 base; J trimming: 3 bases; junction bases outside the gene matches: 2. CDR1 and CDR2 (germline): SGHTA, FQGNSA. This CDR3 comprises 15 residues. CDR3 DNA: TGTGCCAGCAGCTTAGGACAGGGATACACCGGGGAGCTGTTTTTT. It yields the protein CASSLGQGYTGELFF.

CDR3 loop: CASSQARTGFSYEQYF. Here the CDR3 DNA reads TGTGCCAGCAGCCAAGCCCGGACAGGTTTTAGCTACGAGCAGTACTTC. The V call is TRBV4-2, the J call TRBJ2-7; the match to TRBD1 covers 7 bases. Germline loops: CDR1 LGHNA, CDR2 YNFKEQ. The CDR3 spans 16 residues. Unmatched junction bases numbered 9, after V lost 1 base and J lost 3 bases.

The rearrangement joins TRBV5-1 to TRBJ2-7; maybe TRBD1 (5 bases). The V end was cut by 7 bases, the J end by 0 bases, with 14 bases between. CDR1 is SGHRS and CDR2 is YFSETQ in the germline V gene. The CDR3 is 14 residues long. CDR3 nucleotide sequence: TGCGCCAGCTTTGACAGTGGAAGCTCCTACGAGCAGTACTTC. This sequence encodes CASFDSGSSYEQYF. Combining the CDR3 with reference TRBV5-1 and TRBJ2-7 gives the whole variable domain KAGVTQTPRYLIKTRGQQVTLSCSPISGHRSVSWYQQTPGQGLQFLFEYFSETQRNKGNFPGRFSGRQFSNSRSEMNVSTLELGDSALYLCASFDSGSSYEQYFGPGTRLTVT.

Here the CDR3 DNA reads TGTGCCAGCAATCGGGGGGGCAGCTATCAGCCCCAGCATTTT. This codes for CASNRGGSYQPQHF. The V gene is TRBV2, the J gene TRBJ1-5; a possible D gene is TRBD1 (6 bases). Trimming pared 7 bases from V and 5 bases from J, leaving 15 bases between. The CDR3 contains 14 residues. Germline V CDR1 and CDR2: SNHLY, FYNNEI.

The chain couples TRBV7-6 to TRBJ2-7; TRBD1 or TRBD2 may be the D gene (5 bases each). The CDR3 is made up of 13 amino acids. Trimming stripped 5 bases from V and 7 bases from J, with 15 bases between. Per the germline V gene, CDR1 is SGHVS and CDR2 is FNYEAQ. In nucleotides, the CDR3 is TGTGCCAGCAGCGACGTTAGAGGGGCTGAGCAGTACTTC. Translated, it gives CASSDVRGAEQYF.

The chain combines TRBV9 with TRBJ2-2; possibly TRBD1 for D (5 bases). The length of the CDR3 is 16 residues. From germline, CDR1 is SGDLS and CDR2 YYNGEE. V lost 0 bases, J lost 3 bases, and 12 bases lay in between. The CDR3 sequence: CASSVAARADTGELFF. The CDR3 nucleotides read TGTGCCAGCAGCGTAGCTGCCAGGGCCGACACCGGGGAGCTGTTTTTT.

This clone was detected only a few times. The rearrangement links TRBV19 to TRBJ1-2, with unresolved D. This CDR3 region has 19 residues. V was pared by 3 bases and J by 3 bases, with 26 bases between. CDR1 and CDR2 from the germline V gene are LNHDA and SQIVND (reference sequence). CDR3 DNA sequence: TGTGCCAGTAGTATCGGGTACGGCGCTTCCGGGAGGCCGGACTATGGCTACACCTTC. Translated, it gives CASSIGYGASGRPDYGYTF.

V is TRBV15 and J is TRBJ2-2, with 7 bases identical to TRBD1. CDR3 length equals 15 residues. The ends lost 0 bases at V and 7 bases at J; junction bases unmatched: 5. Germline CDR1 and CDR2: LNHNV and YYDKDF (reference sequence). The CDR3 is CATSRDRDSIGELFF. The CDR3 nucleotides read TGTGCCACCAGCAGAGATCGGGACAGCATCGGGGAGCTGTTTTTT.

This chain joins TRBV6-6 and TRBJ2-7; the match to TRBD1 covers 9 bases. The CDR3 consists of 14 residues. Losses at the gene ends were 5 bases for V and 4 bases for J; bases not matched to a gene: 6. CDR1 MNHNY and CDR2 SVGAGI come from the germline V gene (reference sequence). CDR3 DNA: TGTGCCAGCAGTAAACAGGGGGCGCGGTACGAGCAGTACTTC. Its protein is CASSKQGARYEQYF.

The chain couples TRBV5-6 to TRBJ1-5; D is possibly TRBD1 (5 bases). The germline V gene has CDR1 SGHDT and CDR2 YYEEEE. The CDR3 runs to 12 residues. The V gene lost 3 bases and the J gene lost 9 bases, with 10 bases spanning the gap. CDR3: CASSWGRGPQHF. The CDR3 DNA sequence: TGTGCCAGCAGCTGGGGCCGGGGGCCCCAGCATTTT.

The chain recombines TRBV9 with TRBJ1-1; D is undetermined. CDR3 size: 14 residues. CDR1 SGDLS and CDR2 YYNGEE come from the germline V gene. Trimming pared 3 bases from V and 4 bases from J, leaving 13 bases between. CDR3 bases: TGTGCCAGCAGCGGTGGTGTGATGGGCACTGAAGCTTTCTTT. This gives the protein CASSGGVMGTEAFF.

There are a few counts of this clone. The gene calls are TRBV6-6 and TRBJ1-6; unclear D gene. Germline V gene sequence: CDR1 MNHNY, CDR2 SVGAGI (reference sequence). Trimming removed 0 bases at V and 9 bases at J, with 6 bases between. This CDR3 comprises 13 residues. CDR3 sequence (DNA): TGTGCCAGCAGTTACTCGAAAGGTTCACCCCTCCACTTT. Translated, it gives CASSYSKGSPLHF.